Each of the 24 T cell receptor beta chains below was sequenced from the same sample in a study of blood T cell repertoires in COVID-19. Assay used: immunoSEQ multiplex PCR; TCRdb lists only in-frame clones, some missing. The sample holds tens of thousands of clones, around 88% seen once. Source material: peripheral blood. Every receptor here comes from an elderly woman with active or convalescent COVID-19.

The chain combines TRBV5-4 with TRBJ2-2, with TRBD2 matching over 12 bases. Trimming at V came to 0 bases and at J to 6 bases, leaving 0 bases not matched to a gene. The CDR3 covers 15 residues. Germline loops: CDR1 SGHNT, CDR2 YYREEE (reference sequence). The CDR3 spells CASSLASGRAGELFF. The CDR3 region has the DNA TGTGCCAGCAGCTTGGCTAGCGGGAGGGCCGGGGAGCTGTTTTTT.

The rearrangement links TRBV7-2 to TRBJ2-1, with D maybe TRBD2 (5 bases). CDR3 length: 11 amino acids. CDR1 SGHTA and CDR2 FQGNSA come from the germline V gene. Trimming removed 10 bases from V and 4 bases from J, with 8 bases in between. The CDR3 DNA follows: TGTGCCAACGGACTTTACAATGAGCAGTTCTTC. As protein: CANGLYNEQFF.

This chain links TRBV4-3 with TRBJ2-3; tentatively, D is TRBD1 (6 bases). The length of the CDR3 is 17 residues. Trimming stripped 1 base from V and 3 bases from J, with 17 bases between. Per germline, CDR1 LGHNA and CDR2 YSLEER. The CDR3 sequence is CASSQGGAQGNTDTQYF. In DNA form, the CDR3 reads TGCGCCAGCAGCCAAGGGGGAGCACAGGGCAATACAGATACGCAGTATTTT.

This clone came up once. The rearrangement links TRBV15 to TRBJ2-7; 9 positions match TRBD2. Germline loops: CDR1 LNHNV, CDR2 YYDKDF (reference sequence). The CDR3 is 14 residues long. With 6 bases clipped from V and 6 bases from J, the junction kept 9 bases outside the gene matches. The CDR3: CATRAGGEISEQYF. DNA for the CDR3: TGTGCCACCAGAGCGGGGGGAGAGATCTCCGAGCAGTACTTC.

V usage is TRBV30 and J usage is TRBJ1-2; 11 bases fit TRBD1. With V trimmed by 6 bases and J by 8 bases, 8 bases remained unmatched. Germline V gene lookup returns CDR1 GTSNPN and CDR2 SVGIG (reference sequence). The CDR3 spans 13 residues. CDR3: CACPGQGDFGYTF. The CDR3 DNA follows: TGTGCCTGTCCGGGACAGGGGGATTTCGGCTACACCTTC.

The chain uses TRBV24-1 and TRBJ2-1; 9 bases align to TRBD2. The CDR3 extends over 19 amino acids. V lost 2 bases, J lost 6 bases, and 16 bases stayed unmatched. Germline V lookup: CDR1 KGHDR, CDR2 SFDVKD. This CDR3 reads CATSDSTLAGGPRSNEQFF. As DNA, the CDR3 is TGTGCCACCAGTGATTCAACGTTGGCGGGAGGGCCCCGGTCCAATGAGCAGTTCTTC.

This rearrangement joins TRBV19 to TRBJ1-2, with no clear D. Germline CDR1 is LNHDA and CDR2 is SQIVND (reference sequence). The CDR3 runs to 13 residues. V was pared by 4 bases and J by 3 bases, with 9 bases between. CDR3 sequence: CASSSASYYGYTF. The CDR3 DNA follows: TGTGCCAGTAGTAGTGCCAGTTACTATGGCTACACCTTC.

The chain uses TRBV7-8 and TRBJ2-1; the match to TRBD2 covers 10 bases. V dropped 1 base and J dropped 7; count of bases not matched to a gene: 4. The germline V gene has CDR1 SGHVS and CDR2 FQNEAQ. This CDR3 is built from 15 residues. CDR3: CASSLVSGRWNEQFF. The CDR3 DNA reads TGTGCCAGCAGCTTAGTTAGCGGGAGGTGGAATGAGCAGTTCTTC.

This clone showed up just once. CDR3 bases: TGCGCCAGCAGCTTGGGTCCACAGGATGAAAAACTGTTTTTT. This encodes CASSLGPQDEKLFF. This sequence joins TRBV5-1 and TRBJ1-4; D possibly corresponds to TRBD1 (5 bases). The V end was cut by 0 bases, the J end by 6 bases, with 9 bases between. Germline CDR1 SGHRS, CDR2 YFSETQ. The CDR3 spans 14 residues.

The chain combines TRBV28 with TRBJ2-2, with a tentative D call TRBD1 (5 bases). The CDR3 contains 12 residues. Germline CDR1 and CDR2: MDHEN and SYDVKM. The CDR3 coding sequence is TGTGTAGGGGCTACGAACACCGGGGAGCTGTTTTTT. It is translated as CVGATNTGELFF.

V usage is TRBV12-3 or TRBV12-4 and J usage is TRBJ2-7, with D uncertain. V was shortened by 6 bases and J by 4 bases, with 10 bases between the two germline ends. The CDR3 consists of 12 residues. The CDR3 DNA reads TGTGCCAGCAGAGACGACGGGTACGAGCAGTACTTC. Translation: CASRDDGYEQYF.

The chain uses TRBV7-8 and TRBJ2-1; D is undetermined. Trimming removed 5 bases at V and 3 bases at J, with 8 bases between. The germline V gene has CDR1 SGHVS and CDR2 FQNEAQ. CDR3 length: 13 residues. The CDR3 loop reads CASSRGGYNEQFF. DNA for the CDR3: TGTGCCAGCAGCCGTGGCGGCTACAATGAGCAGTTCTTC.

V and J are TRBV30 and TRBJ1-4; D call uncertain. Germline V lookup: CDR1 GTSNPN, CDR2 SVGIG (reference sequence). The CDR3 length is 13 residues. The V gene lost 1 base and the J gene lost 7 bases, with 10 bases spanning the gap. The CDR3 DNA follows: TGTGCCTGGAGTGGCTTTGGGAGTGAAAAACTGTTTTTT. It encodes CAWSGFGSEKLFF.

The chain links TRBV4-1 to TRBJ2-2; 11 positions match TRBD2. The germline V gene encodes CDR1 MGHRA and CDR2 YSYEKL. The CDR3 extends over 18 amino acids. J gave up 0 bases and V 0 bases, and 3 bases lay outside the gene matches. CDR3 DNA sequence: TGCGCCAGCAGCCAAGACCCTAGCGGGAGGACGAACACCGGGGAGCTGTTTTTT. Its translation: CASSQDPSGRTNTGELFF.

This chain links TRBV5-1 with TRBJ2-3; TRBD1 is a possible D gene (6 bases). This CDR3 spans 14 amino acids. CDR1 is SGHRS and CDR2 is YFSETQ in the germline V gene. V was trimmed by 4 bases and J by 2 bases, leaving 11 bases between them. This chain's CDR3 is CASSGGQFTDTQYF. DNA for the CDR3: TGCGCCAGCAGCGGAGGACAGTTCACAGATACGCAGTATTTT.

In this sample, this clone turned up a few times. V usage is TRBV10-3 and J usage is TRBJ1-2, with 7 bases aligning to TRBD1. The CDR3 spans 13 residues. V shed 8 bases and J 0 bases; nucleotides not matched to a gene: 3. CDR1 is ENHRY, CDR2 SYGVKD, per germline. CDR3 bases: TGTGCCATCCATACAGGGGCTAACTATGGCTACACCTTC. It codes for CAIHTGANYGYTF.

The chain carries TRBV7-2 and TRBJ1-3, with TRBD1 identical over 7 bases. V dropped 0 bases and J dropped 0; count of bases not matched to a gene: 5. The CDR3 runs to 17 residues. Germline CDR1 and CDR2: SGHTA and FQGNSA. CDR3 DNA: TGTGCCAGCAGCTTAGCCGGACAGGTTCTCTCTGGAAACACCATATATTTT. Translated: CASSLAGQVLSGNTIYF.

The CDR3 is CASSPLDRSTDTQYF. The DNA of the CDR3 is TGTGCCAGTAGCCCGTTGGACAGAAGCACAGATACGCAGTATTTT. The chain joins TRBV19 to TRBJ2-3; tentatively, D is TRBD1 (6 bases). The CDR3 is made up of 15 amino acids. Germline assignment: CDR1 LNHDA and CDR2 SQIVND (reference sequence). V lost 6 bases, J lost 0 bases, and 13 bases lay in between.

V is TRBV4-3 and J is TRBJ1-1; the D is unclear. The V gene lost 0 bases and the J gene lost 8 bases, with 10 bases spanning the gap. The CDR3 totals 13 residues. Germline CDR1 and CDR2: LGHNA and YSLEER. The CDR3, as DNA: TGCGCCAGCAGCCAAGAGGTATCGCGAGAAGCTTTCTTT. Translated: CASSQEVSREAFF.

The chain has TRBV18 and TRBJ2-1; D remains unclear. Trimming shortened V by 0 bases and J by 6 bases, and 15 bases separated the two germline ends. Germline V gene data show CDR1 as KGHSH and CDR2 as LQKENI. The CDR3 is 16 residues long. CDR3 sequence (DNA): TGTGCCAGCTCACCACCCTCTCAGGTTAGGTTCAATGAGCAGTTCTTC. Protein: CASSPPSQVRFNEQFF.

The genes are TRBV7-6 and TRBJ2-2; D may be TRBD2 (5 bases). Germline CDR1 SGHVS, CDR2 FNYEAQ. This CDR3 spans 17 amino acids. The germline V and J ends were trimmed by 0 bases and 5 bases, with 16 bases remaining between them. CDR3: CASSLALAGINTGELFF. CDR3 bases: TGTGCCAGCAGCTTAGCTTTAGCCGGGATAAATACCGGGGAGCTGTTTTTT.

The chain uses TRBV5-6 and TRBJ2-5; no clear D. Germline CDR1 reads SGHDT; CDR2 reads YYEEEE. V was shortened by 3 bases and J by 4 bases, with 10 bases between the two germline ends. This CDR3 region has 13 residues. CDR3 amino acids: CASSSWSGETQYF. The CDR3 DNA reads TGTGCCAGCAGCTCCTGGTCCGGAGAGACCCAGTACTTC.

The chain is built from TRBV7-6 and TRBJ2-3; D possibly corresponds to TRBD1 (7 bases). Deletions cut 0 bases from V and 1 base from J, with 14 bases between. From germline, CDR1 is SGHVS and CDR2 FNYEAQ. The CDR3 has 17 residues. DNA for the CDR3: TGTGCCAGCAGCTTAGCGATTGGCAGGGGGGGCACAGATACGCAGTATTTT. Its translation: CASSLAIGRGGTDTQYF.

A single count supports this clone. The chain has TRBV28 and TRBJ2-7; 10 positions agree with TRBD2. The length of the CDR3 is 16 residues. V trimming: 4 bases; J trimming: 2 bases; junction bases outside the gene matches: 8. Germline CDR1 is MDHEN and CDR2 is SYDVKM. The CDR3 loop is CASSSRGTSVPYEQYF. CDR3 nucleotide sequence: TGTGCCAGCAGTTCGAGAGGGACTAGCGTACCCTACGAGCAGTACTTC. Full variable domain (missing parts from reference TRBV28 and TRBJ2-7): DVKVTQSSRYLVKRTGEKVFLECVQDMDHENMFWYRQDPGLGLRLIYFSYDVKMKEKGDIPEGYSVSREKKERFSLILESASTNQTSMYLCASSSRGTSVPYEQYFGPGTRLTVT.